This T cell receptor beta chain was sequenced in a study of T cell repertoires in cytomegalovirus infection. Study background: HLA-B-restricted CMV epitopes that are well studied, plus recently identified HLA-C-restricted ones, were used by the study. General observations from the study: Carriers of CMV plus the relevant HLA were identified by cumulative public TCR beta family frequency.

V gave up 5 bases and J gave up 6 bases; unmatched junction bases: 14. CDR1 is SGHAT and CDR2 is FQNNGV in the germline V gene. The CDR3 is made up of 18 amino acids. A note on this clonotype: Its antigen is undetermined.

MiXCR, run by TCRdb on the reads, gives a single entry per CDR3 protein. The sample yields about 770,000 distinct CDR3 sequences, about 29% seen once. This receptor was identified in a human donor in good health (CMV status not recorded). Some clones in this sample may be carry-over from other donors' samples. This specimen consisted of cultured CD8+ T cells from PBMCs, obtained from culture after CMV antigen stimulation. The chain joins TRBV11-2 to TRBJ1-6, with TRBD1 matching over 9 bases. CDR3 residues: CASSPWLGQGTINSPLHF. The CDR3, as DNA: TGTGCCAGCAGCCCCTGGCTGGGACAGGGCACAATTAATTCACCCCTCCACTTT.